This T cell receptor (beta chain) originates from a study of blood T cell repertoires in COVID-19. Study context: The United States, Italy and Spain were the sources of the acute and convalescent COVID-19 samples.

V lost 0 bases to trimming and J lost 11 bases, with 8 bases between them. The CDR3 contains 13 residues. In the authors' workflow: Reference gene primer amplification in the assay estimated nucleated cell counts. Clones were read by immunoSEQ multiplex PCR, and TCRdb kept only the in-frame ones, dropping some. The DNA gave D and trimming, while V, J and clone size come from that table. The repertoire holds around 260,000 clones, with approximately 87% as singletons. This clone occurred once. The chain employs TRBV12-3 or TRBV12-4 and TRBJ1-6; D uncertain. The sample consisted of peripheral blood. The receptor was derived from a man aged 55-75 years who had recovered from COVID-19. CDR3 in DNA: TGTGCCAGCAGTTTAGCAAGAGGTGCACCCCTCCACTTT. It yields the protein CASSLARGAPLHF.